The 9 T cell receptor beta chains reported below all come from one sample, sequenced in a study of T cell responses to AZD1222 COVID-19 vaccine. Sequenced by immunoSEQ multiplex PCR; TCRdb stores in-frame clones only, minus some. The sample contains approximately 120,000 clones, approximately 86% of which appear only once. Sequenced material: peripheral blood, taken on day 0 of MenACWY control vaccination. Every receptor here comes from an adult in good health.

The chain links TRBV27 to TRBJ2-2, with D maybe TRBD2 (6 bases). V lost 4 bases to trimming and J lost 3 bases, with 9 bases between them. This CDR3 contains 14 residues. In germline, CDR1 is MNHEY, CDR2 SMNVEV (reference sequence). The CDR3 loop is CASSSGSYTGELFF. The CDR3 bases are TGTGCCAGCAGTTCCGGGAGTTACACCGGGGAGCTGTTTTTT.

This clone has a handful of counts. The rearrangement links TRBV29-1 to TRBJ2-5; 15 bases match TRBD2. Germline trimming cut 8 bases from V and 4 bases from J; bases unmatched to any gene: 14. The V gene's germline CDR1 is SQVTM and CDR2 ANQGSEA. The CDR3 contains 17 residues. CDR3 protein: CSTRGLAGGTTGETQYF. CDR3 coding DNA: TGCAGCACCCGGGGACTAGCGGGGGGAACTACGGGAGAGACCCAGTACTTC.

The gene calls are TRBV28 and TRBJ1-2, with a tentative D call TRBD1 (5 bases). The V and J ends lost 7 bases and 4 bases respectively, with 13 bases between them. This CDR3 spans 13 amino acids. Germline lookup yields CDR1 MDHEN and CDR2 SYDVKM. The CDR3 loop reads CASTSDRVYGYTF. CDR3 DNA: TGTGCCAGCACCTCCGACAGAGTCTATGGCTACACCTTC.

This clone was observed a few times. The chain combines TRBV5-4 with TRBJ2-1; 13 bases agree with TRBD2. The CDR3 totals 16 residues. CDR1 and CDR2 (germline): SGHNT, YYREEE (reference sequence). Losses at the gene ends were 4 bases for V and 7 bases for J; bases not matched to a gene: 8. CDR3 protein: CASSRTSGGKINEQFF. The CDR3 nucleotides read TGTGCCAGCAGCCGGACTAGCGGGGGCAAGATAAATGAGCAGTTCTTC.

This clone was picked up a small number of times. The chain has TRBV28 and TRBJ2-7; TRBD1 matches at 7 bases. Per the germline V gene, CDR1 is MDHEN and CDR2 is SYDVKM. V dropped 6 bases and J dropped 6; count of bases not matched to a gene: 17. This CDR3 is built from 16 residues. The CDR3, as DNA: TGTGCCAGCAGATCCCGCCGGGACAGTCGATTTATCGAGCAGTACTTC. Translated, it gives CASRSRRDSRFIEQYF.

The J gene is TRBJ2-7, the V gene TRBV4-2; possibly TRBD1 or TRBD2 for D (6 bases each). The germline CDR1 and CDR2 sequences are LGHNA and YNFKEQ. Trimming stripped 1 base from V and 6 bases from J, with 13 bases between. The CDR3 has 14 residues. CDR3 residues: CASSQGEGGGEQYF. For the CDR3, the DNA is TGTGCCAGCAGCCAAGGTGAGGGGGGAGGCGAGCAGTACTTC.

The chain carries TRBV9 and TRBJ2-2, with TRBD1 as a possible D gene (6 bases). Trimming took off 4 bases at V and 6 bases at J, with 10 bases between the two ends. Per the germline V gene, CDR1 is SGDLS and CDR2 is YYNGEE. The CDR3 consists of 13 residues. CDR3 loop: CASSFRTAGELFF. CDR3 bases: TGTGCCAGCAGCTTTAGGACAGCCGGGGAGCTGTTTTTT.

The genes are TRBV21-1 and TRBJ1-1. TRBV21-1 is labeled a pseudogene. The CDR3 contains 9 residues. CDR3: CATPVEAFF. CDR3 nucleotides: TGTGCCACCCCCGTTGAAGCTTTCTTT.

This chain connects TRBV5-6 to TRBJ1-2, with TRBD1 matching 10 bases. With 1 base clipped from V and 8 bases from J, the junction kept 14 bases outside the gene matches. CDR3 length: 17 amino acids. Per germline, CDR1 SGHDT and CDR2 YYEEEE. In DNA form, the CDR3 reads TGTGCCAGCAGCTTGAAACCCGGACAGGGGGTTGTAGAAGGCTACACCTTC. This codes for CASSLKPGQGVVEGYTF.